The source of this TCR beta chain is a study of OX40 agonist ivuxolimab in advanced cancers. The CDR3 is 15 amino acids. V dropped 2 bases and J dropped 0 bases, with 8 bases sitting between them. Germline V lookup: CDR1 MGHRA, CDR2 YSYEKL. This table comes from immunoSEQ multiplex PCR, and its TCRdb copy is limited to in-frame clones, with some not included. This sample has tens of thousands of clones, with roughly nine tenths found just once. J is TRBJ2-4 and V is TRBV4-1; unclear D gene. The sequencing used CD4+ or CD8+ T cells sorted from blood, collected in a trial of the OX40 agonist ivuxolimab. The clonotype was recovered from an adult with an advanced solid tumor such as melanoma, head and neck, liver or kidney cancer. The CDR3 coding sequence is TGCGCCAGCAGCCAATTAAATCTAGCCAAAAACATTCAGTACTTC. Amino acid sequence: CASSQLNLAKNIQYF.